The entry below describes one TCR beta chain. This entry is derived from a study of blood T cell repertoires in COVID-19. Study background: Acute and convalescent COVID-19 specimens originated in the United States, Italy and Spain. PBMCs, B-cell-depleted T cells, or T cells provided the cDNA or gDNA that made up the material.

The germline CDR1 and CDR2 sequences are SQVTM and ANQGSEA. The V segment lost 6 bases and the J segment 6 bases; nucleotides outside the gene matches: 12. CDR3 length: 15 residues. As processed by the authors: Amplification of reference gene primers was used by the study to estimate nucleated cell counts. The protocol was immunoSEQ multiplex PCR, while the TCRdb copy is restricted to in-frame clones and leaves out a portion. V, J and clone size are those of that table, while D and trimming were read from the DNA. The sample carries approximately 300,000 clones, around 90% recorded once. Sequenced input: peripheral blood. This TCR was recovered from a man between 18 and 35 years old who had recovered from COVID-19. The V gene is TRBV29-1, the J gene TRBJ2-1; 9 bases fit TRBD2. CDR3 loop: CSVEPTSGFSNEQFF. The CDR3 DNA is TGCAGCGTGGAACCGACTAGCGGTTTTAGCAATGAGCAGTTCTTC.